The 31 T cell receptor beta chains given below trace back to one sample, sequenced in a study of CD8 T cells in ankylosing spondylitis. No antigen is known for these receptors. TCRdb analysed the 5' RACE reads with MiXCR anew, one entry per CDR3 protein. The sample lists fewer than 400,000 distinct CDR3 sequences, around 22% occurring once. The study's findings and limits: Seemingly characteristic of ankylosing spondylitis blood was a TCR beta motif consisting of about 8 highly homologous variants.

The sequencing sample was made of blood, either unsorted or a sorted T cell fraction (not recorded which). The receptors here all came from a male donor with ankylosing spondylitis.

The V call is TRBV24-1, the J call TRBJ2-2, with unresolved D. The CDR3 extends over 13 amino acids. Trimming removed 8 bases at V and 4 bases at J, with 10 bases between. The V gene's germline CDR1 is KGHDR and CDR2 SFDVKD. CDR3 bases: TGTGCCACCACCGCCGGGTCCACCGGGGAGCTGTTTTTT. Protein product: CATTAGSTGELFF.

This clonotype was observed a handful of times. This sequence joins TRBV27 and TRBJ2-1; D call uncertain. CDR3 length equals 17 residues. Germline V gene data show CDR1 as MNHEY and CDR2 as SMNVEV (reference sequence). V lost 5 bases, J lost 0 bases, and 17 bases lay in between. The CDR3 nucleotides are TGTGCCAGCAGTCCGTCCTTGGCGACCGGCTCCTACAATGAGCAGTTCTTC. The encoded protein is CASSPSLATGSYNEQFF.

This clonotype was detected only a few times. The chain uses TRBV20-1 and TRBJ2-7; tentatively, D is TRBD2 (6 bases). Germline V CDR1 and CDR2: DFQATT, SNEGSKA (reference sequence). Between the trimmed V and J ends, which lost 4 bases and 1 base, there was a span of 17 bases. This CDR3 is 15 amino acids long. The CDR3, as DNA: TGCAGTGCTAAGAACCCGTTGGGGGGATCCTACGAGCAGTACTTC. Amino acids: CSAKNPLGGSYEQYF.

The J gene is TRBJ2-7, the V gene TRBV20-1, with TRBD2 identical over 13 bases. The CDR3 runs 16 residues. Trimming at V came to 3 bases and at J to 5 bases, leaving 10 bases not matched to a gene. In germline, CDR1 is DFQATT, CDR2 SNEGSKA (reference sequence). For the CDR3, the DNA is TGCAGTGCTAGGGAACTAGCGGGAGGGCCTAGAAACGAGCAGTACTTC. Its translation: CSARELAGGPRNEQYF.

This clonotype was picked up a small number of times. The chain employs TRBV28 and TRBJ2-5, with 8 nucleotides matching TRBD1. V dropped 7 bases and J dropped 5; count of bases not matched to a gene: 9. The germline gives CDR1 MDHEN, CDR2 SYDVKM. CDR3 length: 14 amino acids. The CDR3 DNA is TGTGCCAGCACCCCGGACAGGGTAAGGGAGACCCAGTACTTC. This encodes CASTPDRVRETQYF.

V and J are TRBV7-2 and TRBJ1-2; D gene ambiguous. The CDR3 runs 13 residues. Per germline, CDR1 SGHTA and CDR2 FQGNSA. Between the trimmed V and J ends, which lost 0 bases and 8 bases, there was a span of 10 bases. CDR3 residues: CASSLAGMGGYTF. The DNA for the CDR3 is TGTGCCAGCAGCTTAGCGGGAATGGGCGGCTACACCTTC.

This clonotype was counted a few times. The chain couples TRBV11-3 to TRBJ2-2; D ambiguous. Germline CDR1 reads SGHNT; CDR2 reads YENEEA. The V gene lost 7 bases and the J gene lost 4 bases, with 13 bases spanning the gap. This CDR3 region has 14 residues. As DNA, the CDR3 is TGTGCCAGCACCCTTGTCCGAGCCACCGGGGAGCTGTTTTTT. It specifies CASTLVRATGELFF.

The V and J genes are TRBV6-2 or TRBV6-3 and TRBJ2-7; possibly TRBD1 for D (5 bases). The length of the CDR3 is 15 residues. Looked up from germline, CDR1 is MNHEY and CDR2 is SVGEGT. V gave up 6 bases and J gave up 6 bases, with 21 bases separating them. DNA of the CDR3: TGTGCCAGCAGCCCCTCCCGGACACCGTGGGGCGAGCAGTACTTC. Amino acids: CASSPSRTPWGEQYF.

This chain connects TRBV5-1 to TRBJ1-6, with D unresolved. Germline V gives CDR1 SGHRS, CDR2 YFSETQ. Trimming took 6 bases from V and 7 from J, leaving 11 bases between them. This CDR3 has 13 amino acids. The CDR3 sequence: CASTLAGNSPLHF. As DNA, the CDR3 is TGCGCCAGCACTCTAGCGGGGAATTCACCCCTCCACTTT.

The V gene is TRBV5-1, the J gene TRBJ2-3; the D is unclear. The V gene lost 0 bases and the J gene lost 4 bases, with 15 bases spanning the gap. The CDR3 totals 16 residues. Germline CDR1 and CDR2: SGHRS and YFSETQ. CDR3 DNA: TGCGCCAGCAGCTTGGTTCATCTATCGATCCCAGATACGCAGTATTTT. It specifies CASSLVHLSIPDTQYF.

This chain connects TRBV10-3 to TRBJ2-7; 8 nucleotides agree with TRBD1. This CDR3 has 14 amino acids. The germline V gene has CDR1 ENHRY and CDR2 SYGVKD. V was pared by 7 bases and J by 3 bases, with 8 bases of the junction left unmatched. The CDR3 region has the DNA TGTGCCATCACCGAAGGACAGGGAGGCTACGAGCAGTACTTC. Translated, it gives CAITEGQGGYEQYF.

This clonotype has more than one count but fewer than ten. The CDR3 bases are TGTGCCAGCAGTGGTACAGGGCACACTGAAGCTTTCTTT. Translated: CASSGTGHTEAFF. The chain couples TRBV25-1 to TRBJ1-1; weak D call: TRBD1 (6 bases). V was pared by 4 bases and J by 3 bases, with 9 bases between. From germline, CDR1 is MGHDK and CDR2 SYGVNS. The CDR3 extends over 13 amino acids.

This clonotype has just a few counts. The J gene is TRBJ2-7, the V gene TRBV5-6; tentatively, D is TRBD1 (6 bases). Deletions cut 0 bases from V and 5 bases from J, with 15 bases between. The CDR3 spans 15 residues. Germline CDR1 SGHDT, CDR2 YYEEEE. The CDR3 DNA follows: TGTGCCAGCAGCTTGGGCCACAGGGTTCGGAACGAGCAGTACTTC. Translated, it gives CASSLGHRVRNEQYF.

This clonotype was seen more than once but under ten times. The chain couples TRBV30 to TRBJ1-2, with D maybe TRBD1 (5 bases). The CDR3 is made up of 14 amino acids. Trimming pared 3 bases from V and 4 bases from J, leaving 15 bases between. Germline CDR1 is GTSNPN and CDR2 is SVGIG (reference sequence). This CDR3 reads CAWSQGRMAYGYTF. CDR3 nucleotide sequence: TGTGCCTGGAGCCAGGGCAGGATGGCCTATGGCTACACCTTC.

The CDR3 coding sequence is TGTGCCAGCAGGACTTGGGGGCCAGCGGATTCCCACGAGCAGTACTTC. Translation: CASRTWGPADSHEQYF. The chain carries TRBV6-1 and TRBJ2-7, with D tentatively TRBD1 (6 bases). The CDR3 runs to 16 residues. Trimming shortened V by 6 bases and J by 5 bases, and 23 bases separated the two germline ends. Germline assignment: CDR1 MNHNS and CDR2 SASEGT.

This clonotype occurred a few times. The chain carries TRBV6-1 and TRBJ1-1; tentative D call: TRBD1 (6 bases). Trimming stripped 6 bases from V and 4 bases from J, with 12 bases between. Germline values: CDR1 MNHNS, CDR2 SASEGT. The CDR3 consists of 13 residues. The CDR3 DNA follows: TGTGCCAGCAGAGCGGACAGCAGCACTGAAGCTTTCTTT. It is translated as CASRADSSTEAFF.

In this sample, this clonotype turned up many times. This chain links TRBV29-1 with TRBJ2-1, with TRBD1 matching over 10 bases. Germline lookup yields CDR1 SQVTM and CDR2 ANQGSEA. The J segment lost 4 bases and the V segment lost 6 bases, leaving 3 bases of the junction unmatched. The CDR3 is 13 residues long. This chain's CDR3 is CSVGDRGYNEQFF. CDR3 nucleotides: TGCAGCGTGGGGGACAGGGGATACAATGAGCAGTTCTTC.

The chain is built from TRBV2 and TRBJ1-1; D is undetermined. The germline V gene encodes CDR1 SNHLY and CDR2 FYNNEI. Trimming shortened V by 2 bases and J by 6 bases, and 13 bases separated the two germline ends. The CDR3 loop spans 14 amino acids. This chain's CDR3 is CASSESEVVAEAFF. The CDR3 region has the DNA TGTGCCAGCAGTGAATCTGAAGTCGTAGCTGAAGCTTTCTTT.

This clonotype was counted a single time. The rearrangement uses TRBV11-1 and TRBJ2-3; D remains unclear. CDR3 size: 18 residues. Germline CDR1 is SGHAT and CDR2 is FQDESV (reference sequence). V gave up 4 bases and J gave up 6 bases, with 26 bases separating them. CDR3 protein: CASSSRKLLTRRMDTQYF. CDR3 coding DNA: TGTGCCAGCAGCTCTAGGAAGCTGTTGACCAGAAGAATGGATACGCAGTATTTT.

The chain carries TRBV10-3 and TRBJ2-1; D call uncertain. The V and J ends lost 4 bases and 7 bases respectively, with 8 bases between them. Germline CDR1 and CDR2: ENHRY and SYGVKD. The CDR3 totals 12 residues. CDR3 bases: TGTGCCATCAGTGTCGATGGAAATGAGCAGTTCTTC. Protein: CAISVDGNEQFF.

V is TRBV11-2 and J is TRBJ2-5, with D uncertain. Germline V gene lookup returns CDR1 SGHAT and CDR2 FQNNGV. The CDR3 is made up of 15 amino acids. V lost 1 base and J lost 4, with 13 bases in between. This chain's CDR3 is CASSLGPGSRETQYF. CDR3 coding DNA: TGTGCCAGCAGCTTAGGTCCCGGTAGTCGAGAGACCCAGTACTTC.

This clonotype was observed a handful of times. The chain couples TRBV6-2 or TRBV6-3 to TRBJ1-6; D might be TRBD1 (6 bases). Germline CDR1 reads MNHEY; CDR2 reads SVGEGT. This CDR3 is 14 amino acids long. V shed 2 bases and J shed 10 bases, with 12 bases lying between them. CDR3 nucleotides: TGTGCCAGCAGTTACAGCCAGGGGAACTCACCCCTCCACTTT. This translates into CASSYSQGNSPLHF.

The gene calls are TRBV25-1 and TRBJ1-5; D is unclear. V dropped 1 base and J dropped 9 bases, with 7 bases sitting between them. The CDR3 has 12 residues. Germline V lookup: CDR1 MGHDK, CDR2 SYGVNS. CDR3 protein: CASSEWEGPQHF. CDR3 coding DNA: TGTGCCAGCAGTGAATGGGAAGGGCCCCAGCATTTT.

This clonotype was observed a few times. The CDR3, as DNA: TGTGCCAGCAGCCAGACCTCGCAGGGCCACACCTTC. Translating it yields CASSQTSQGHTF. The chain carries TRBV28 and TRBJ1-2, with a possible D match to TRBD1 (5 bases). The V and J ends lost 6 bases and 12 bases respectively, with 17 bases between them. Germline lookup yields CDR1 MDHEN and CDR2 SYDVKM. The CDR3 runs 12 residues.

This clonotype has a handful of counts. The genes are TRBV20-1 and TRBJ2-7; no definite D call. Per germline, CDR1 DFQATT and CDR2 SNEGSKA (reference sequence). Trimming pared 0 bases from V and 4 bases from J, leaving 7 bases between. CDR3 size: 12 residues. CDR3 sequence (DNA): TGCAGTGCTAGAGAAGACGGATACGAGCAGTACTTC. Its protein product is CSAREDGYEQYF.

The chain joins TRBV6-1 to TRBJ2-1, with D possibly TRBD2 on 5 matching bases. CDR3 length: 15 residues. V was cut by 6 bases and J by 2 bases, with 14 bases left in between. CDR1 MNHNS and CDR2 SASEGT come from the germline V gene. CDR3 amino acids: CASRASPSTYNEQFF. The CDR3 coding sequence is TGTGCCAGCAGGGCTAGCCCTTCTACCTACAATGAGCAGTTCTTC.

This chain links TRBV20-1 with TRBJ2-1, with 16 bases lining up with TRBD2. This CDR3 is built from 19 residues. The J segment lost 0 bases and the V segment lost 6 bases, leaving 11 bases of the junction unmatched. Germline V gene lookup returns CDR1 DFQATT and CDR2 SNEGSKA (reference sequence). The CDR3 protein is CSALPGLAGGPLSYNEQFF. For the CDR3, the DNA is TGCAGTGCCCTCCCGGGACTAGCGGGAGGGCCTCTCTCCTACAATGAGCAGTTCTTC.

CDR3 amino acids: CATSSRENYEQYF. Here the CDR3 DNA reads TGTGCCACCAGCTCCCGGGAGAACTACGAGCAGTACTTC. This chain links TRBV15 with TRBJ2-7; D might be TRBD2 (6 bases). The CDR3 consists of 13 residues. Germline V gene sequence: CDR1 LNHNV, CDR2 YYDKDF (reference sequence). Deletions cut 5 bases from V and 3 bases from J, with 11 bases between.

The chain links TRBV20-1 to TRBJ2-3; D is uncertain. Trimming cost V 1 base and J 5 bases, with 13 bases left between them. The CDR3 extends over 14 amino acids. Germline loops: CDR1 DFQATT, CDR2 SNEGSKA (reference sequence). CDR3: CSARGPGRVDTQYF. The CDR3 coding sequence is TGCAGTGCTAGAGGCCCAGGACGGGTAGATACGCAGTATTTT.

V usage is TRBV20-1 and J usage is TRBJ2-2, with 8 bases fitting TRBD2. Germline values: CDR1 DFQATT, CDR2 SNEGSKA (reference sequence). The CDR3 runs 14 residues. After removal of 0 bases from V and 3 bases from J, the junction contained 0 bases not matched to a gene. The CDR3 DNA is TGCAGTGCTAGAGAAGCGGGGGACACCGGGGAGCTGTTTTTT. Translation gives CSAREAGDTGELFF.

The rearrangement links TRBV29-1 to TRBJ2-5; TRBD1 matches at 7 bases. Germline CDR1 SQVTM, CDR2 ANQGSEA. J lost 4 bases, V lost 7 bases, and 9 bases had no gene match. This CDR3 is built from 13 residues. Here the CDR3 reads CSGATGIGETQYF. The CDR3 bases are TGCAGCGGGGCGACAGGGATCGGAGAGACCCAGTACTTC.